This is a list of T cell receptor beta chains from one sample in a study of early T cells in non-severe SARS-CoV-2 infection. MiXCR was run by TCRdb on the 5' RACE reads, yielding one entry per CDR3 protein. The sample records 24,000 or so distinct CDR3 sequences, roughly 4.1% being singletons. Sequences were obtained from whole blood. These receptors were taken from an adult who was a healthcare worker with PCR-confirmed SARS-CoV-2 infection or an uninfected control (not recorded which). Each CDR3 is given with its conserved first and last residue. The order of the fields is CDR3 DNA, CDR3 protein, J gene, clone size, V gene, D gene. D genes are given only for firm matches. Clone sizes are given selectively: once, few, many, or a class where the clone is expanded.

TGTGCCAGCAGAACCTACAATGAGCAGTTCTTC	CASRTYNEQFF	TRBJ2-1	many	TRBV6-2/TRBV6-3	-
TGCAGTGCTAGAGATGGGACTAGCGGGAGCCAACCAGAGACCCAGTACTTC	CSARDGTSGSQPETQYF	TRBJ2-5	many	TRBV20-1	TRBD2
TGTGCCTGGGCGACAGGGAGCTCCTATAATTCACCCCTCCACTTT	CAWATGSSYNSPLHF	TRBJ1-6	many	TRBV30	TRBD1
TGTGCCAGCAGCTTAGCTGGGCCGGTTTACGAGCAGTACTTC	CASSLAGPVYEQYF	TRBJ2-7	-	TRBV11-1	-
TGTGCCAGCAGCCCCGCAGGGGGGGCAAGCACAGATACGCAGTATTTT	CASSPAGGASTDTQYF	TRBJ2-3	many	TRBV7-2	-
TGTGCCAGCAGCGTGGGACAGGGGGCGGACATTCAGTACTTC	CASSVGQGADIQYF	TRBJ2-4	few	TRBV7-9	TRBD1
TGTGCCAGTTTCCCAGGGGGGGCAAGCTATGAGCAGTTCTTC	CASFPGGASYEQFF	TRBJ2-1	-	TRBV28	-
TGTGCCAGCTCTCTGACTAGCGGGAGCACCGGGGAGCTGTTTTTT	CASSLTSGSTGELFF	TRBJ2-2	many	TRBV18	TRBD2
TGCAGTTCCCGCCTGGCGGGAGTTGGGAATACGCAGTATTTT	CSSRLAGVGNTQYF	TRBJ2-3	many	TRBV29-1	TRBD2
TGTGCCAGCAAGGGCAGCTACTATGGCTACACCTTC	CASKGSYYGYTF	TRBJ1-2	many	TRBV21-1	-
TGTGCCACCAGTAGAGATCCGACGGCTACACAGCCCCAGCATTTT	CATSRDPTATQPQHF	TRBJ1-5	-	TRBV15	-
TGTGCCAGTAGTATTGACACCGGGGAGCTGTTTTTT	CASSIDTGELFF	TRBJ2-2	many	TRBV19	-
TGTGCCAGCAGTTTATATGCTAGCGAAAAGAGAGAGCAGTTCTTC	CASSLYASEKREQFF	TRBJ2-1	many	TRBV28	-
TGCAGCGCGAAGGGACTTACGGCCGACAATGAGCAGTTCTTC	CSAKGLTADNEQFF	TRBJ2-1	many	TRBV29-1	-
TGCGCCAGCAGCTTGGCCGGGGGAGGTGAAAAACTGTTTTTT	CASSLAGGGEKLFF	TRBJ1-4	many	TRBV5-1	-
TGTGCCAGCAGCTTGGCACAGCAAGAGACCCAGTACTTC	CASSLAQQETQYF	TRBJ2-5	many	TRBV7-7	-
TGTGCCAGCAGCATTGGACTAGGTAACTACAATGAGCAGTTCTTC	CASSIGLGNYNEQFF	TRBJ2-1	many	TRBV9	TRBD2
TGCGCCAGCAGCGCAACACAACCCGGGACAGGGTCGTACAATGAGCAGTTCTTC	CASSATQPGTGSYNEQFF	TRBJ2-1	many	TRBV5-1	TRBD1
TGCAGTGCTAGAGATTCACCACCTGAGCAGTTCTTC	CSARDSPPEQFF	TRBJ2-1	many	TRBV20-1	-
TGTGCCAGCAGCCCAGCGGGAGGGCCGAGCTACAATGAGCAGTTCTTC	CASSPAGGPSYNEQFF	TRBJ2-1	medium-sized	TRBV5-4	TRBD2
TGTGCCAGCAGGGGAGGGATGAGGGCCAACGTCCTGACTTTC	CASRGGMRANVLTF	TRBJ2-6	many	TRBV12-3/TRBV12-4	TRBD2
TGTGCCAGTACTTCCCTCCCGCGGTATAGCAATCAGCCCCAGCATTTT	CASTSLPRYSNQPQHF	TRBJ1-5	-	TRBV19	-
TGTGCCATTAGGGGAGGGCAGGCAGTCTCTGGGGCCAACGTCCTGACTTTC	CAIRGGQAVSGANVLTF	TRBJ2-6	medium-sized	TRBV12-3/TRBV12-4	TRBD2
TGTGCCAGCTCACCGTTCAAGGTCGGGATAGCTGAAGCTTTCTTT	CASSPFKVGIAEAFF	TRBJ1-1	many	TRBV18	-
TGTGCCAGCAGCGTAGATAGTTTGGGGGAGACCCAGTACTTC	CASSVDSLGETQYF	TRBJ2-5	many	TRBV9	-
TGTGCCAGCAGCTTAGCAGGGGGCGGGAACACCGGGGAGCTGTTTTTT	CASSLAGGGNTGELFF	TRBJ2-2	-	TRBV7-3	TRBD1
TGTGCCAGCAGTGGCACTTACGGGGGTAGAGGGCAGCCCCAGCATTTT	CASSGTYGGRGQPQHF	TRBJ1-5	many	TRBV2	-
TGTGCCAGCGTTACAACTGGTGGCAATGAGCAGTTCTTC	CASVTTGGNEQFF	TRBJ2-1	many	TRBV2	-
TGTGCCAGCAGCCAAGAACGGGATATCTACGAGCAGTACTTC	CASSQERDIYEQYF	TRBJ2-7	-	TRBV3-1	-
TGTGCCAGCAGTTACAGGAGTCAGAACACTGAAGCTTTCTTT	CASSYRSQNTEAFF	TRBJ1-1	many	TRBV7-2	-
TGCGCCAGCAGGGATAGCGGGAGGGGAAGTGGTGAGCAGTTCTTC	CASRDSGRGSGEQFF	TRBJ2-1	many	TRBV10-2	TRBD2
TGTGCCAGCAGTTTACTAGGGGACAGAGGGACCCAGTACTTC	CASSLLGDRGTQYF	TRBJ2-5	-	TRBV27	TRBD1
TGTGCCAGCAGCTTCGGGACATCGAACACTGAAGCTTTCTTT	CASSFGTSNTEAFF	TRBJ1-1	many	TRBV7-8	-
TGTGCCAGCAGTTTACCTTGGAACAGGGGGCGCGGTGGAAACACCATATATTTT	CASSLPWNRGRGGNTIYF	TRBJ1-3	many	TRBV28	TRBD1
TGCAGCGTTGACTTGACAGGGATCAGCTATGGCTACACCTTC	CSVDLTGISYGYTF	TRBJ1-2	many	TRBV29-1	TRBD1
TGCAGTGCTAGAGACCCAGGGGCGGGGGACAATGAGCAGTTCTTC	CSARDPGAGDNEQFF	TRBJ2-1	many	TRBV20-1	-
TGTGCCAGCGGCCGCTCCAAGCAGTACTTC	CASGRSKQYF	TRBJ2-7	few	TRBV28	-
TGTGCCAGCAGCAGGGGGCACGGTCAGCCCCAGCATTTT	CASSRGHGQPQHF	TRBJ1-5	many	TRBV12-3/TRBV12-4	TRBD1
TGTGCCAGCAGCCAAGGGACTAGCGGGACCTACAATGAGCAGTTCTTC	CASSQGTSGTYNEQFF	TRBJ2-1	few	TRBV14	TRBD2
TGCAGTGCTAGAGTCCAGGTCAGAAACATTCAGTACTTC	CSARVQVRNIQYF	TRBJ2-4	many	TRBV20-1	-
TGTGCCAGCTCACCAATGGGGATTGAAGCTTTCTTT	CASSPMGIEAFF	TRBJ1-1	many	TRBV18	-
TGCAGTGCGTCTCAGGGGATTGCCTACGAGCAGTACTTC	CSASQGIAYEQYF	TRBJ2-7	-	TRBV20-1	-
TGTGCCAGTCGGGGGCGAACCCAGTACTTC	CASRGRTQYF	TRBJ2-5	-	TRBV3-1	-
TGTGCCAGCAGTCTCGGGACGGCGGTGGGCACAGATACGCAGTATTTT	CASSLGTAVGTDTQYF	TRBJ2-3	many	TRBV27	-